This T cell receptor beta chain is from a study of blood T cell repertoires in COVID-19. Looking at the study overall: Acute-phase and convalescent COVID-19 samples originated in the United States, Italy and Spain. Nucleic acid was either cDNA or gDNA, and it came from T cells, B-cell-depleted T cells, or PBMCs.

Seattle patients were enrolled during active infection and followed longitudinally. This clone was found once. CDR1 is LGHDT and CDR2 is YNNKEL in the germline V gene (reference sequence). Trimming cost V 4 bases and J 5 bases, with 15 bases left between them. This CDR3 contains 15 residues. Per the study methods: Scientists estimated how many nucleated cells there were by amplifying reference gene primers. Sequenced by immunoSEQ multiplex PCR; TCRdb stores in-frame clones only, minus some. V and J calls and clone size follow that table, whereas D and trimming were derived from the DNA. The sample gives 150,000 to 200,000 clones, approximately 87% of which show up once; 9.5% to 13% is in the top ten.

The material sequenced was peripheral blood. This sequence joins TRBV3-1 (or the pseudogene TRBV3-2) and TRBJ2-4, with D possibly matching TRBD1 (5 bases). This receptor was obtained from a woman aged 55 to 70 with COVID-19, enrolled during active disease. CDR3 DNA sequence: TGTGCCAGCAGCCGCGGCAAAGGGGTAGAAAACATTCAGTACTTC. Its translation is CASSRGKGVENIQYF.